Presented here are 27 T cell receptor beta chains from one specimen sequenced in a study of CD8+CD57+ T cells in acquired aplastic anemia. TCR beta VDJ and CDR3 were profiled, and genomic DNA was the template. TCRdb reprocessed the reads with MiXCR, giving one entry per CDR3 protein. The data contain 450,000 to 600,000 distinct CDR3 sequences, roughly a third of them singletons. Only patients with CD8+CD57+ cell expansion on flow cytometry were chosen for sequencing. Sequences were obtained from sorted CD4+, CD8+, or CD8+CD57+ T cells (not recorded which) from PBMCs. Source of these receptors: a human donor with aplastic anemia.

This clonotype has a count of ten or more. This chain connects TRBV2 to TRBJ2-2; TRBD2 aligns across 11 bases. With V trimmed by 3 bases and J by 5 bases, 2 bases remained unmatched. CDR1 is SNHLY, CDR2 FYNNEI, per germline. This CDR3 spans 15 amino acids. CDR3 sequence reads: CASSDWTSGTGELFF. The CDR3 DNA follows: TGTGCCAGCAGTGATTGGACTAGCGGGACCGGGGAGCTGTTTTTT.

There are many counts of this clonotype. The chain employs TRBV12-3 or TRBV12-4 and TRBJ1-5; possibly TRBD1 for D (5 bases). The CDR3 length is 14 residues. V lost 2 bases to trimming and J lost 0 bases, with 5 bases between them. Here the CDR3 DNA reads TGTGCCAGCAGTTTACAGGGTAGCAATCAGCCCCAGCATTTT. Its translation: CASSLQGSNQPQHF.

This clonotype has more than one count but fewer than ten. The chain combines TRBV27 with TRBJ1-5; possibly TRBD1 for D (5 bases). With 0 bases removed from V and 7 bases from J, the gap between germline ends came to 10 bases. This CDR3 is built from 14 residues. Germline CDR1 is MNHEY and CDR2 is SMNVEV (reference sequence). The CDR3 DNA follows: TGTGCCAGCAGTTTATCGGGGGGAGGGCAGCCCCAGCATTTT. Encoded protein: CASSLSGGGQPQHF.

This clonotype has ten or more counts. CDR3 sequence: CASGQLEKQYF. CDR3 DNA sequence: TGTGCCAGCGGACAGCTTGAAAAGCAGTACTTC. V is TRBV25-1 and J is TRBJ2-7; perhaps TRBD1 as D (6 bases). Looked up from germline, CDR1 is MGHDK and CDR2 is SYGVNS. The V and J ends lost 8 bases and 8 bases respectively, with 13 bases between them. This CDR3 comprises 11 residues.

This clonotype was seen ten or more times. The V and J genes are TRBV29-1 and TRBJ2-1; D might be TRBD2 (7 bases). The CDR3 has 13 amino acids. CDR1 is SQVTM and CDR2 is ANQGSEA in the germline V gene. Trimming took 7 bases from V and 8 from J, leaving 18 bases between them. Here the CDR3 reads CSAAGGGRDEQFF. In DNA, the CDR3 is TGCAGCGCCGCCGGCGGGGGCCGCGATGAGCAGTTCTTC.

This clonotype occurred many times. The chain joins TRBV7-9 to TRBJ1-4; no definite D call. Trimming took off 5 bases at V and 5 bases at J, with 6 bases between the two ends. CDR3 length: 12 residues. Germline values: CDR1 SEHNR, CDR2 FQNEAQ (reference sequence). CDR3 loop: CASSRLNEKLFF. CDR3 DNA: TGTGCCAGCAGCAGACTAAATGAAAAACTGTTTTTT.

The chain is built from TRBV25-1 and TRBJ1-5, with D perhaps TRBD1 (5 bases). CDR1 is MGHDK, CDR2 SYGVNS, per germline. This CDR3 is 15 amino acids long. The V end lost 2 bases, the J end lost 2 bases, and 10 bases lay between the germline ends. The CDR3: CASSEPGGGNQPQHF. CDR3 nucleotide sequence: TGTGCCAGCAGTGAACCGGGGGGTGGCAATCAGCCCCAGCATTTT.

The V call is TRBV19, the J call TRBJ2-5; TRBD2 matches 10 bases. This CDR3 contains 15 residues. Germline loops: CDR1 LNHDA, CDR2 SQIVND (reference sequence). Germline trimming cut 6 bases from V and 2 bases from J; bases unmatched to any gene: 6. The CDR3 here is CASRSLSGGQETQYF. CDR3 in DNA: TGTGCCAGTAGGTCGCTTAGCGGGGGGCAAGAGACCCAGTACTTC.

The chain joins TRBV15 to TRBJ1-6; no clear D gene. The CDR3 is made up of 13 amino acids. Trimming removed 0 bases from V and 12 bases from J, with 9 bases in between. The germline V gene encodes CDR1 LNHNV and CDR2 YYDKDF (reference sequence). The CDR3 protein is CATSRDGSRPLHF. The DNA of the CDR3 is TGTGCCACCAGCAGAGACGGCTCCCGACCCCTCCACTTT.

There are many counts of this clonotype. The chain combines TRBV12-3 or TRBV12-4 with TRBJ1-2; a weak D match, TRBD1 (5 bases). V was pared by 4 bases and J by 11 bases, with 17 bases between. The CDR3 has 13 residues. The CDR3 reads CASSSIGTGAYTF. CDR3 DNA sequence: TGTGCCAGCAGTTCCATCGGGACGGGTGCGTACACCTTC.

The V call is TRBV19, the J call TRBJ2-7; 12 bases match TRBD2. J gave up 4 bases and V 10 bases, and 11 bases lay outside the gene matches. The CDR3 has 15 residues. The V gene's germline CDR1 is LNHDA and CDR2 SQIVND (reference sequence). The CDR3 here is CATSQTSGGIYEQYF. The CDR3, as DNA: TGTGCCACTTCCCAGACTAGCGGGGGAATATACGAGCAGTACTTC.

This clonotype was observed a handful of times. This CDR3 is missing its conserved last phenylalanine or tryptophan, likely due to a read error. The gene calls are TRBV2 and TRBJ1-2, with D unclear. The CDR3 loop spans 12 amino acids. The germline CDR1 and CDR2 sequences are SNHLY and FYNNEI. Between the trimmed V and J ends, which lost 8 bases and 4 bases, there was a span of 11 bases. The CDR3 sequence is CASGGVGYGYTL. The CDR3 coding sequence is TGTGCCAGCGGTGGTGTAGGCTATGGCTACACCCTC.

The chain recombines TRBV6-5 with TRBJ1-2; D not resolved. Germline loops: CDR1 MNHEY, CDR2 SVGAGI. The V end lost 2 bases, the J end lost 0 bases, and 22 bases lay between the germline ends. This CDR3 is 19 amino acids long. The DNA of the CDR3 is TGTGCCAGCAGTTACACAGCTCTCCAGGACCTACGCGCTAACTATGGCTACACCTTC. Its protein product is CASSYTALQDLRANYGYTF.

This clonotype has just a few counts. V usage is TRBV19 and J usage is TRBJ2-4; 7 nucleotides agree with TRBD2. Germline values: CDR1 LNHDA, CDR2 SQIVND (reference sequence). The CDR3 totals 15 residues. V shed 2 bases, J shed 10 bases, and the junction held 11 bases outside the gene matches. The CDR3 nucleotides are TGTGCCAGTAGTATAATAGCTACTAGCGTTCCAATTCAGTACTTC. This translates into CASSIIATSVPIQYF.

This clonotype was seen at least ten times. The chain employs TRBV7-2 and TRBJ2-5; D is unresolved. There are 13 residues in the CDR3. Trimming removed 3 bases from V and 2 bases from J, with 7 bases in between. In germline, CDR1 is SGHTA, CDR2 FQGNSA. As DNA, the CDR3 is TGTGCCAGCAGCTTCGACCCGCAAGAGACCCAGTACTTC. Its protein is CASSFDPQETQYF. The full variable domain, its missing parts supplied by reference TRBV7-2 and TRBJ2-5, is GAGVSQSPSNKVTEKGKDVELRCDPISGHTALYWYRQSLGQGLEFLIYFQGNSAPDKSGLPSDRFSAERTGGSVSTLTIQRTQQEDSAVYLCASSFDPQETQYFGPGTRLLVL.

This clonotype was counted at least ten times. This chain joins TRBV10-3 and TRBJ2-6; tentatively, D is TRBD2 (6 bases). V was clipped by 6 bases and J by 0 bases, with 18 bases between them. This CDR3 contains 18 residues. Germline CDR1 is ENHRY and CDR2 is SYGVKD. The CDR3 sequence: CAISPGLGPDSGANVLTF. The CDR3 region has the DNA TGTGCCATCAGCCCGGGACTCGGGCCTGACTCTGGGGCCAACGTCCTGACTTTC.

The genes are TRBV19 and TRBJ2-3; 8 bases map to TRBD1. CDR1 and CDR2 from the germline V gene are LNHDA and SQIVND (reference sequence). CDR3 length: 14 residues. With V trimmed by 6 bases and J by 2 bases, 4 bases remained unmatched. As DNA, the CDR3 is TGTGCCAGTAGGGGACAGGCAAACACAGATACGCAGTATTTT. This codes for CASRGQANTDTQYF.

In its sample, this clonotype was seen many times. The chain combines TRBV7-3 with TRBJ2-5; D gene uncertain. This CDR3 comprises 13 residues. CDR1 is SGHTA, CDR2 FQGTGA, per germline. V lost 0 bases and J lost 0, with 2 bases in between. In DNA, the CDR3 is TGTGCCAGCAGCTTAACGTACCAAGAGACCCAGTACTTC. This encodes CASSLTYQETQYF.

This clonotype turned up a few times. The chain links TRBV10-3 to TRBJ2-2, with D possibly being TRBD2 (5 bases). CDR1 is ENHRY and CDR2 is SYGVKD in the germline V gene. The CDR3 contains 14 residues. V was pared by 8 bases and J by 6 bases, with 16 bases between. CDR3 sequence: CAIGNSGSPGELFF. For the CDR3, the DNA is TGTGCCATCGGTAATTCGGGATCCCCCGGGGAGCTGTTTTTT.

About this clonotype: This may stem from a read error, because a much larger clone lies one nucleotide away. The chain couples TRBV20-1 to TRBJ2-7; 11 nucleotides agree with TRBD2. Germline V gene data show CDR1 as DFQATT and CDR2 as SNEGSKA (reference sequence). This CDR3 is built from 14 residues. The CDR3 coding sequence is TGCAGTGCTAGAAGAGGGACTAGCGGCTACGGGCAGTACTTC. Translating it yields CSARRGTSGYGQYF.

This chain uses TRBV4-2 with TRBJ1-4; the D is unclear. With 4 bases removed from V and 2 bases from J, the gap between germline ends came to 11 bases. The CDR3 is 15 residues long. Germline V gene lookup returns CDR1 LGHNA and CDR2 YNFKEQ. In DNA, the CDR3 is TGTGCCAGCAGCCCACGCCCCGCCACTAATGAAAAACTGTTTTTT. Encoded protein: CASSPRPATNEKLFF.

The chain employs TRBV5-5 and TRBJ2-1; D call uncertain. V lost 2 bases and J lost 9, with 9 bases in between. The germline CDR1 and CDR2 sequences are SGHKS and YYEKEE (reference sequence). The CDR3 consists of 12 residues. CDR3 region: CASSFSFAEQFF. The CDR3 DNA reads as TGTGCCAGCAGCTTTAGTTTCGCTGAGCAGTTCTTC.

This sequence joins TRBV20-1 and TRBJ2-5; TRBD2 agrees at 8 bases. This CDR3 region has 14 residues. V gave up 6 bases and J gave up 1 base; unmatched junction bases: 7. The V gene's germline CDR1 is DFQATT and CDR2 SNEGSKA (reference sequence). The CDR3 sequence is CSAALSGVQETQYF. CDR3 bases: TGCAGTGCCGCCCTTAGCGGGGTCCAAGAGACCCAGTACTTC.

The rearrangement joins TRBV2 to TRBJ2-3; 8 bases fit TRBD1. Germline V gives CDR1 SNHLY, CDR2 FYNNEI. The CDR3 has 13 residues. The trim removed 6 bases at V and 6 bases at J, leaving 5 bases unmatched. The CDR3 protein is CASRKTGADTQYF. The CDR3 region has the DNA TGTGCCAGCAGGAAGACAGGGGCGGATACGCAGTATTTT.

About this clonotype itself: This may arise from a read error, as a much more abundant clone is one base away. The V call is TRBV2, the J call TRBJ1-3; 8 bases are shared with TRBD1. Germline CDR1 and CDR2: SNHLY and FYNNEI. The CDR3 is 16 residues long. The DNA of the CDR3 is TGTGCCAGCAGCGACTTGACAGGGGCTGGCGGAAACACCACATATTTT. Residues: CASSDLTGAGGNTTYF.

The genes are TRBV29-1 and TRBJ2-7, with no clear D. The CDR3 runs to 14 residues. V was pared by 2 bases and J by 3 bases, with 14 bases between. In germline, CDR1 is SQVTM, CDR2 ANQGSEA. The CDR3 DNA is TGCAGCGTTGAACTTTCGGAGCTCAACTACGAGCAGTACTTC. Protein sequence: CSVELSELNYEQYF.

The chain has TRBV30 and TRBJ1-5, with D tentatively TRBD1 (5 bases). This CDR3 region has 13 residues. Germline CDR1 is GTSNPN and CDR2 is SVGIG (reference sequence). The V gene lost 2 bases and the J gene lost 8 bases, with 13 bases spanning the gap. Here the CDR3 DNA reads TGTGCCTGGAGTTTCAGGGAAAGTAAGCCCCAGCATTTT. This translates into CAWSFRESKPQHF.